This entry concerns a single TCR beta chain. What it binds is unknown. Once RNA had been extracted, it was reverse transcribed into cDNA to act as the sequencing template. The protocol was immunoSEQ multiplex PCR, while the TCRdb copy is restricted to in-frame clones and leaves out a portion. The table records 65,000 to 95,000 clones, approximately 50% of them present only once. The sample comes from a study of CD8+ T cells in alopecia areata. Study-wide results and caveats: Normal-skin resident alphabeta T cells also appear among scalp sample sequences. With patients, TCR sharing proved less clear than in mice, a difference possibly related to HLA.

This CDR3 has 13 amino acids. V was cut by 5 bases and J by 4 bases, with 11 bases left in between. In germline, CDR1 is MNHEY, CDR2 SMNVEV (reference sequence). This TCR came from a human donor with alopecia areata. The V and J genes are TRBV27 and TRBJ1-2; D call uncertain. Sequenced input: NKG2D-high CD8+ T cells sorted from blood. The chain's CDR3 is CASSPGPFYGYTF. DNA for the CDR3: TGTGCCAGCAGTCCTGGACCTTTCTATGGCTACACCTTC.